The 25 T cell receptor beta chains in this list originate from one sample, sequenced in a study of blood T cell repertoires in COVID-19. Method: immunoSEQ multiplex PCR; TCRdb's copy keeps in-frame clones and lacks some. The table has 60,000 to 75,000 clones, about 90% seen once; the top ten hold 5% to 6.5%. Sequencing input: peripheral blood. All receptors derive from a man in his forties or fifties with active COVID-19.

With regard to this clone: Other DNA sequences of this sample code for an identical CDR3. The CDR3 spells CASSPRTGNYEQYF. The CDR3 DNA is TGTGCCAGCAGCCCTAGGACAGGGAACTACGAGCAGTACTTC. V is TRBV11-1 and J is TRBJ2-7; 8 bases are shared with TRBD1. V gave up 5 bases and J gave up 3 bases; unmatched junction bases: 6. There are 14 residues in the CDR3. Germline CDR1 is SGHAT and CDR2 is FQDESV (reference sequence).

There are a few counts of this clone. The chain is built from TRBV11-2 and TRBJ2-7; no reliable D call. V was shortened by 5 bases and J by 1 base, with 6 bases between the two germline ends. The CDR3 runs 12 residues. The germline gives CDR1 SGHAT, CDR2 FQNNGV. The CDR3 region has the DNA TGTGCCAGCAGCCCTAGATCCTACGAGCAGTACTTC. The encoded protein is CASSPRSYEQYF.

This sequence joins TRBV18 and TRBJ2-5, with D perhaps matching TRBD1 (5 bases). Trimming cost V 1 base and J 5 bases, with 11 bases left between them. Looked up from germline, CDR1 is KGHSH and CDR2 is LQKENI. The CDR3 has 14 amino acids. Written as DNA, the CDR3 is TGTGCCAGCTCACCACAGGGGCCCCCTGAGACCCAGTACTTC. Translated, it gives CASSPQGPPETQYF.

This clone has a handful of counts. The chain couples TRBV5-1 to TRBJ1-1, with D possibly matching TRBD1 (5 bases). The V gene lost 2 bases and the J gene lost 8 bases, with 22 bases spanning the gap. Germline V gene sequence: CDR1 SGHRS, CDR2 YFSETQ. This CDR3 has 16 amino acids. CDR3 sequence: CASSFKQVSTRGEAFF. For the CDR3, the DNA is TGCGCCAGCAGCTTTAAACAGGTTTCCACCCGAGGAGAAGCTTTCTTT.

J is TRBJ2-1 and V is TRBV5-1, with D perhaps TRBD1 (6 bases). Germline V CDR1 and CDR2: SGHRS, YFSETQ. The CDR3 consists of 15 residues. The V end lost 0 bases, the J end lost 0 bases, and 7 bases lay between the germline ends. CDR3 in DNA: TGCGCCAGCAGCTTGGAGGGGGACTCCTACAATGAGCAGTTCTTC. Its translation: CASSLEGDSYNEQFF.

This clone was found a few times. CDR3 sequence: CASSLETGGNYGYTF. The CDR3 bases are TGCGCCAGCAGCTTGGAGACAGGCGGAAACTATGGCTACACCTTC. This chain uses TRBV5-1 with TRBJ1-2; a possible D gene is TRBD1 (6 bases). The CDR3 contains 15 residues. The V end was cut by 0 bases, the J end by 2 bases, with 11 bases between. The germline V gene has CDR1 SGHRS and CDR2 YFSETQ. Looking up the rest from reference TRBV5-1 and TRBJ1-2 gives the full variable domain: KAGVTQTPRYLIKTRGQQVTLSCSPISGHRSVSWYQQTPGQGLQFLFEYFSETQRNKGNFPGRFSGRQFSNSRSEMNVSTLELGDSALYLCASSLETGGNYGYTFGSGTRLTVV.

As DNA, the CDR3 is TGTGCCATCAGTGAGACCGGGACAGGGAATCAGCCCCAGCATTTT. Its translation: CAISETGTGNQPQHF. This chain uses TRBV10-3 with TRBJ1-5; TRBD1 matches at 9 bases. The CDR3 is 15 residues long. With 2 bases clipped from V and 4 bases from J, the junction kept 3 bases outside the gene matches. Germline V CDR1 and CDR2: ENHRY, SYGVKD.

This chain links TRBV3-1 (or the pseudogene TRBV3-2) with TRBJ2-1, with 12 bases fitting TRBD2. Germline CDR1 and CDR2: LGHDT and YNNKEL (reference sequence). The trim removed 4 bases at V and 2 bases at J, leaving 0 bases unmatched. CDR3 length: 15 amino acids. The CDR3 spells CASSRTSGAYNEQFF. Written as DNA, the CDR3 is TGTGCCAGCAGCCGGACTAGCGGGGCCTACAATGAGCAGTTCTTC.

This clone was counted a single time. The chain couples TRBV3-1 (or the pseudogene TRBV3-2) to TRBJ1-6, with 7 nucleotides matching TRBD1. The germline CDR1 and CDR2 sequences are LGHDT and YNNKEL (reference sequence). V lost 4 bases to trimming and J lost 7 bases; unmatched junction nucleotides: 4. CDR3 length equals 14 residues. Here the CDR3 reads CASSLRQGNSPLHF. CDR3 coding DNA: TGTGCCAGCAGCCTAAGACAGGGAAATTCACCCCTCCACTTT.

In its sample, this clone was seen once. The rearrangement joins TRBV29-1 to TRBJ2-7; 10 positions agree with TRBD2. The CDR3 sequence is 15 residues long. Germline loops: CDR1 SQVTM, CDR2 ANQGSEA. The junction had 9 bases not matched to a gene; V was cut back by 6 bases and J by 1 base. DNA for the CDR3: TGCAGCGTCCACCTACTAGCGGGACGGTCCTACGAGCAGTACTTC. Protein sequence: CSVHLLAGRSYEQYF.

The chain joins TRBV6-6 to TRBJ1-1; TRBD1 is a possible D gene (6 bases). Germline CDR1 reads MNHNY; CDR2 reads SVGAGI (reference sequence). This CDR3 has 14 amino acids. V was clipped by 1 base and J by 7 bases, with 13 bases between them. Here the CDR3 DNA reads TGTGCCAGCAGTTACTTGATCAGGGGCGATGAAGCTTTCTTT. The encoded protein is CASSYLIRGDEAFF.

The chain couples TRBV27 to TRBJ2-7; 15 bases match TRBD2. Unmatched junction bases numbered 10, after V lost 4 bases and J lost 3 bases. The CDR3 covers 18 residues. The germline gives CDR1 MNHEY, CDR2 SMNVEV (reference sequence). The CDR3, as DNA: TGTGCCAGCAGTTCGGGACTAGCGGGAGGAGGGGGGCACTACGAGCAGTACTTC. Translated, it gives CASSSGLAGGGGHYEQYF.

The rearrangement joins TRBV28 to TRBJ1-5, with D perhaps TRBD1 (6 bases). The CDR3 contains 15 residues. Trimming removed 3 bases from V and 0 bases from J, with 9 bases in between. CDR1 MDHEN and CDR2 SYDVKM come from the germline V gene. CDR3 coding DNA: TGTGCCAGCAGTTTCATACAGGGTAGCAATCAGCCCCAGCATTTT. Its translation: CASSFIQGSNQPQHF.

This sequence joins TRBV5-4 and TRBJ1-1; D unresolved. Germline V CDR1 and CDR2: SGHNT, YYREEE (reference sequence). This CDR3 contains 14 residues. The germline V and J ends were trimmed by 0 bases and 0 bases, with 6 bases remaining between them. As DNA, the CDR3 is TGTGCCAGCAGCTTGGAACAGCTGAACACTGAAGCTTTCTTT. Its translation is CASSLEQLNTEAFF.

The chain is built from TRBV28 and TRBJ2-6; D perhaps matches TRBD2 (6 bases). CDR3 length: 16 residues. CDR1 is MDHEN, CDR2 SYDVKM, per germline. Trimming took off 7 bases at V and 1 base at J, with 14 bases between the two ends. CDR3 in DNA: TGTGCCAGCACCCGTCAAGGAGGGTCTGGGGCCAACGTCCTGACTTTC. Amino acids: CASTRQGGSGANVLTF.

The V and J genes are TRBV5-4 and TRBJ2-3, with 7 bases that match TRBD2. The CDR3 has 14 residues. The junction had 0 bases not matched to a gene; V was cut back by 1 base and J by 1 base. Per germline, CDR1 SGHNT and CDR2 YYREEE (reference sequence). The CDR3 spells CASSLTSGTDTQYF. The CDR3 DNA follows: TGTGCCAGCAGCTTGACTAGCGGCACAGATACGCAGTATTTT. Complete variable domain (other parts from reference TRBV5-4 and TRBJ2-3): ETGVTQSPTHLIKTRGQQVTLRCSSQSGHNTVSWYQQALGQGPQFIFQYYREEENGRGNFPPRFSGLQFPNYSSELNVNALELDDSALYLCASSLTSGTDTQYFGPGTRLTVL.

This clone was recorded only once. This chain uses TRBV7-2 with TRBJ2-7, with 7 bases matching TRBD2. The germline V gene has CDR1 SGHTA and CDR2 FQGNSA. CDR3 length: 14 residues. Germline trimming cut 7 bases from V and 6 bases from J; bases unmatched to any gene: 12. The CDR3 DNA reads as TGTGCCAGCACCCTACGGGCGGGAGAAAGCGAGCAGTACTTC. Translating gives CASTLRAGESEQYF.

The V gene is TRBV6-2 or TRBV6-3, the J gene TRBJ2-1; 10 bases match TRBD1. Germline V gene sequence: CDR1 MNHEY, CDR2 SVGEGT. The CDR3 runs to 15 residues. V lost 5 bases, J lost 6 bases, and 7 bases stayed unmatched. The CDR3 sequence is CASSRRTGGTNEQFF. CDR3 nucleotide sequence: TGTGCCAGCAGTCGCCGGACAGGGGGTACCAATGAGCAGTTCTTC.

The J gene is TRBJ2-2, the V gene TRBV7-9, with 10 bases aligning to TRBD2. The V and J ends lost 5 bases and 6 bases, in that order; junction bases with no gene match: 9. The CDR3 spans 16 residues. Germline V gives CDR1 SEHNR, CDR2 FQNEAQ (reference sequence). CDR3 sequence reads: CASSPRTSGPAGELFF. Written as DNA, the CDR3 is TGTGCCAGCAGCCCTCGGACTAGCGGTCCAGCCGGGGAGCTGTTTTTT.

The chain is built from TRBV5-4 and TRBJ2-1, with 13 nucleotides matching TRBD2. The CDR3 length is 15 residues. Losses at the gene ends were 4 bases for V and 8 bases for J; bases not matched to a gene: 6. Germline V gene data show CDR1 as SGHNT and CDR2 as YYREEE (reference sequence). CDR3 sequence reads: CASSTRTSGGHEQFF. For the CDR3, the DNA is TGTGCCAGCAGCACACGGACTAGCGGGGGCCATGAGCAGTTCTTC.

The chain combines TRBV4-1 with TRBJ1-5, with 7 bases matching TRBD1. The CDR3 contains 14 residues. Looked up from germline, CDR1 is MGHRA and CDR2 is YSYEKL. V lost 3 bases to trimming and J lost 4 bases; unmatched junction nucleotides: 3. The CDR3 DNA reads TGCGCCAGCAGCCACCCACAGGGGAATCAGCCCCAGCATTTT. The encoded protein is CASSHPQGNQPQHF.

The chain is built from TRBV4-2 and TRBJ2-7, with 12 positions matching TRBD2. This CDR3 comprises 16 residues. Germline V CDR1 and CDR2: LGHNA, YNFKEQ. The V segment lost 4 bases and the J segment 6 bases; nucleotides outside the gene matches: 10. CDR3 loop: CASSPLAGGALGEQYF. The CDR3 DNA sequence: TGTGCCAGCAGCCCTCTAGCGGGAGGGGCTTTAGGCGAGCAGTACTTC.

The chain is built from TRBV5-1 and TRBJ2-5; 13 bases agree with TRBD2. Per the germline V gene, CDR1 is SGHRS and CDR2 is YFSETQ. This CDR3 region has 16 residues. With 4 bases clipped from V and 5 bases from J, the junction kept 8 bases outside the gene matches. CDR3 DNA: TGCGCCAGCAGCCCTGGACTAGCGGGAGAGGGCGAGACCCAGTACTTC. Translation gives CASSPGLAGEGETQYF.

This clone was recorded only once. The chain uses TRBV5-6 and TRBJ2-5; D is perhaps TRBD1 (5 bases). This CDR3 has 14 amino acids. CDR1 is SGHDT, CDR2 YYEEEE, per germline. V was trimmed by 6 bases and J by 5 bases, leaving 17 bases between them. The CDR3 sequence: CASNRLGPAETQYF. In nucleotides, the CDR3 is TGTGCCAGCAACCGGTTGGGGCCCGCGGAGACCCAGTACTTC.

The chain joins TRBV14 to TRBJ1-1; D remains ambiguous. Germline-derived CDR1 and CDR2 are SGHDN and FVKESK. CDR3 size: 13 residues. V lost 1 base and J 6 bases, leaving 9 bases between the germline ends. CDR3 amino acids: CASSQGRFSEAFF. The CDR3 DNA reads TGTGCCAGCAGCCAAGGGCGGTTTTCTGAAGCTTTCTTT.